This T cell receptor beta chain was retrieved from a study of PD-L1 blockade in urothelial cancer. Germline values: CDR1 SQVTM, CDR2 ANQGSEA. The CDR3 is made up of 16 amino acids. This table comes from immunoSEQ multiplex PCR, and its TCRdb copy is limited to in-frame clones, with some not included. The table records 80,000 to 130,000 clones, roughly nine tenths of them present only once. The rearrangement uses TRBV29-1 and TRBJ2-5, with TRBD2 identical over 12 bases. TRBJ2-7 matches the DNA end more closely, so the J call is doubtful. The specimen was PBMCs, collected around atezolizumab (anti-PD-L1) treatment. This receptor was identified in a woman over 75 with urothelial cancer. CDR3 DNA sequence: TGCAGCGTTTCTCAAATACTAGCGGGAGGTCCCTACGAGCAGTACTTC. Translated: CSVSQILAGGPYEQYF.